Each of the 25 T cell receptor beta chains below was sequenced from the same sample in a study of blood T cell repertoires in COVID-19. Sequencing used immunoSEQ multiplex PCR; TCRdb keeps in-frame clones, though not all of them. The table lists about half a million clones, 88% of them singletons. Specimen: PBMCs or T cells enriched from blood (not recorded which). The source is a woman in her fifties or sixties who had recovered from COVID-19.

V and J are TRBV12-5 and TRBJ2-3; D unclear. This CDR3 spans 12 amino acids. The V end was cut by 7 bases, the J end by 3 bases, with 8 bases between. Germline values: CDR1 LGHNT, CDR2 FRNRAP. In nucleotides, the CDR3 is TGTGCTAGTGCTACAGTAACAGATACGCAGTATTTT. Translating gives CASATVTDTQYF.

The chain is built from TRBV28 and TRBJ1-6, with D perhaps TRBD1 (5 bases). This CDR3 spans 15 amino acids. Deletions cut 2 bases from V and 10 bases from J, with 15 bases between. Per the germline V gene, CDR1 is MDHEN and CDR2 is SYDVKM. The CDR3 DNA reads as TGTGCCAGCAGTTTACTATCTGGGAAGGGGTCACCCCTCCACTTT. It specifies CASSLLSGKGSPLHF.

The CDR3 loop is CASSEGQGRSPLHF. The CDR3 DNA is TGTGCCAGCAGCGAGGGACAGGGGAGGTCACCCCTCCACTTT. This chain uses TRBV7-2 with TRBJ1-6; 10 bases are shared with TRBD1. The CDR3 covers 14 residues. Germline V gives CDR1 SGHTA, CDR2 FQGNSA. V shed 5 bases and J 10 bases; nucleotides not matched to a gene: 5.

CDR3 nucleotides: TGTGCCAGCGCCGACTCCGGGGGGGCGGCTACGCAGTATTTT. Translating gives CASADSGGAATQYF. V is TRBV7-2 and J is TRBJ2-3, with 8 bases that match TRBD2. The CDR3 is made up of 14 amino acids. Germline V gene sequence: CDR1 SGHTA, CDR2 FQGNSA. The V and J ends lost 8 bases and 8 bases, in that order; junction bases with no gene match: 12.

The chain has TRBV5-1 and TRBJ2-5; perhaps TRBD2 as D (6 bases). Germline loops: CDR1 SGHRS, CDR2 YFSETQ. The CDR3 has 13 amino acids. V was shortened by 4 bases and J by 5 bases, with 12 bases between the two germline ends. CDR3 in amino acids: CASSGTFRETQYF. The DNA of the CDR3 is TGCGCCAGCAGCGGGACTTTCCGGGAGACCCAGTACTTC. Using reference TRBV5-1 and TRBJ2-5 for the parts outside the CDR3, the full variable domain is KAGVTQTPRYLIKTRGQQVTLSCSPISGHRSVSWYQQTPGQGLQFLFEYFSETQRNKGNFPGRFSGRQFSNSRSEMNVSTLELGDSALYLCASSGTFRETQYFGPGTRLLVL.

The CDR3 sequence is CASNSRTTGSPLHF. Written as DNA, the CDR3 is TGTGCCAGCAATTCAAGGACAACGGGTTCACCCCTCCACTTT. The genes are TRBV2 and TRBJ1-6; D possibly corresponds to TRBD1 (5 bases). Trimming took 7 bases from V and 9 from J, leaving 16 bases between them. Germline-derived CDR1 and CDR2 are SNHLY and FYNNEI. The CDR3 is 14 residues long.

The CDR3 is CASSPDRTYEQYF. In nucleotides, the CDR3 is TGTGCCAGTAGTCCGGACAGGACCTACGAGCAGTACTTC. The V call is TRBV19, the J call TRBJ2-7, with 7 bases that match TRBD1. The CDR3 totals 13 residues. The V gene's germline CDR1 is LNHDA and CDR2 SQIVND (reference sequence). Germline trimming cut 5 bases from V and 2 bases from J; bases unmatched to any gene: 3.

The V gene is TRBV3-1 (or the pseudogene TRBV3-2), the J gene TRBJ1-3; D not certain. This CDR3 is built from 14 residues. Trimming removed 6 bases at V and 3 bases at J, with 12 bases between. Looked up from germline, CDR1 is LGHDT and CDR2 is YNNKEL (reference sequence). The CDR3 region is CASSTSTGGNTIYF. CDR3 coding DNA: TGTGCCAGCAGTACCAGTACGGGTGGAAACACCATATATTTT.

The rearrangement links TRBV6-2 or TRBV6-3 to TRBJ2-7; D uncertain. CDR1 and CDR2 (germline): MNHEY, SVGEGT. This CDR3 has 14 residues. DNA of the CDR3: TGTGCCAGCAGTTACTCGATTTGGGTCTCGGGTTTCGACGTC. Protein sequence: CASSYSIWVSGFDV.

The rearrangement joins TRBV6-4 to TRBJ1-6; TRBD1 agrees at 10 bases. The CDR3 has 15 amino acids. The V gene's germline CDR1 is MRHNA and CDR2 SNTAGT. The junction had 3 bases not matched to a gene; V was cut back by 3 bases and J by 7 bases. The CDR3 bases are TGTGCCAGCAGTGAACGGACAGGGGGAAATTCACCCCTCCACTTT. It specifies CASSERTGGNSPLHF.

Written as DNA, the CDR3 is TGTGCCAGCAGCAAAGCCTCGACGAGACAGGGGGATGAGCAGTTCTTC. Translation gives CASSKASTRQGDEQFF. The chain couples TRBV21-1 to TRBJ2-1; TRBD1, the table's D call, was not compared with the DNA. TRBV21-1 is annotated as a pseudogene. The length of the CDR3 is 16 residues.

CDR3 amino acids: CASSPAGTVYNEQFF. The CDR3 bases are TGTGCCAGCAGCCCGGCCGGGACAGTCTACAATGAGCAGTTCTTC. The rearrangement links TRBV11-2 to TRBJ2-1; 7 positions match TRBD1. The CDR3 runs 15 residues. The V gene end was trimmed by 5 bases and the J gene end by 3 bases; junction bases not matched to a gene: 7. Per the germline V gene, CDR1 is SGHAT and CDR2 is FQNNGV.

The genes are TRBV21-1 and TRBJ1-1. TRBV21-1 is classified as a pseudogene. This CDR3 is built from 16 residues. CDR3 in amino acids: CASSSLPGLGGTEAFF. CDR3 nucleotides: TGTGCCAGCAGCAGCTTACCGGGTCTCGGGGGCACTGAAGCTTTCTTT.

V gene TRBV5-4 combines with J gene TRBJ2-1, with TRBD1 matching 7 bases. The CDR3 consists of 16 residues. The ends lost 4 bases at V and 4 bases at J; junction bases unmatched: 11. CDR1 and CDR2 from the germline V gene are SGHNT and YYREEE (reference sequence). CDR3 in amino acids: CASSRNSGTVYNEQFF. Here the CDR3 DNA reads TGTGCCAGCAGCCGTAATTCCGGGACAGTGTACAATGAGCAGTTCTTC.

This chain joins TRBV6-4 and TRBJ2-2, with TRBD1 matching over 8 bases. V dropped 5 bases and J dropped 4; count of bases not matched to a gene: 3. CDR3 length equals 14 residues. Germline V lookup: CDR1 MRHNA, CDR2 SNTAGT. The CDR3 sequence: CASSRDRTTGELFF. DNA for the CDR3: TGTGCCAGCAGTAGGGACAGGACCACCGGGGAGCTGTTTTTT.

V and J are TRBV7-9 and TRBJ1-1; D gene uncertain. The CDR3 has 11 amino acids. Germline CDR1 SEHNR, CDR2 FQNEAQ (reference sequence). V shed 5 bases and J shed 8 bases, with 9 bases lying between them. CDR3 residues: CASSRTVEAFF. The CDR3 coding sequence is TGTGCCAGCAGCCGTACAGTGGAAGCTTTCTTT.

The chain carries TRBV3-1 (or the pseudogene TRBV3-2) and TRBJ1-1; D is possibly TRBD1 (6 bases). This CDR3 has 13 residues. CDR1 is LGHDT, CDR2 YNNKEL, per germline (reference sequence). The V end was cut by 2 bases, the J end by 11 bases, with 15 bases between. The CDR3: CASSQLQGGWAFF. CDR3 nucleotide sequence: TGTGCCAGCAGCCAATTACAGGGTGGATGGGCTTTCTTT.

The chain couples TRBV18 to TRBJ1-1; D remains ambiguous. Germline V gene sequence: CDR1 KGHSH, CDR2 LQKENI. V was shortened by 5 bases and J by 1 base, with 11 bases between the two germline ends. There are 14 residues in the CDR3. The CDR3 protein is CASSEHRENTEAFF. The CDR3 nucleotides read TGTGCCAGCTCAGAACACCGGGAGAACACTGAAGCTTTCTTT.

The chain recombines TRBV5-1 with TRBJ1-2; 11 bases map to TRBD1. V lost 4 bases, J lost 6 bases, and 8 bases stayed unmatched. Germline CDR1 SGHRS, CDR2 YFSETQ. The CDR3 loop spans 15 amino acids. In DNA, the CDR3 is TGCGCCAGCAGCCTTTCTGGACAGGGGGCGGATGGCTACACCTTC. It encodes CASSLSGQGADGYTF.

The V call is TRBV2, the J call TRBJ2-7, with D possibly matching TRBD1 (7 bases). V lost 5 bases to trimming and J lost 0 bases, with 11 bases between them. There are 14 residues in the CDR3. CDR1 and CDR2 (germline): SNHLY, FYNNEI. The CDR3 sequence: CASSQGGNSYEQYV. The CDR3 coding sequence is TGTGCCAGCAGTCAGGGGGGAAACTCCTACGAGCAGTACGTC.

The rearrangement links TRBV10-3 to TRBJ2-3; TRBD2 matches at 14 bases. The CDR3 length is 16 residues. Per the germline V gene, CDR1 is ENHRY and CDR2 is SYGVKD. V gave up 6 bases and J gave up 1 base; unmatched junction bases: 3. The CDR3 here is CAIRMGLAGGTDTQYF. In DNA form, the CDR3 reads TGTGCCATCAGGATGGGACTAGCGGGGGGCACAGATACGCAGTATTTT.

The CDR3 loop is CASSARVGEDTEAFF. The CDR3 DNA is TGTGCCAGCAGTGCCCGTGTAGGGGAGGACACTGAAGCTTTCTTT. V usage is TRBV9 and J usage is TRBJ1-1, with D perhaps TRBD1 (5 bases). Between the trimmed V and J ends, which lost 5 bases and 3 bases, there was a span of 17 bases. The CDR3 consists of 15 residues. Germline V gene data show CDR1 as SGDLS and CDR2 as YYNGEE.

This rearrangement joins TRBV12-5 to TRBJ1-2, with D possibly matching TRBD1 (5 bases). The V and J ends lost 5 bases and 6 bases respectively, with 13 bases between them. Germline V gene data show CDR1 as LGHNT and CDR2 as FRNRAP. This CDR3 comprises 13 residues. The CDR3 DNA reads TGTGCTAGTGGTCCCCATGGGGGGGATGGCTACACCTTC. Translation: CASGPHGGDGYTF.

The chain uses TRBV6-6 and TRBJ1-1; the D is unclear. CDR1 is MNHNY, CDR2 SVGAGI, per germline (reference sequence). Trimming shortened V by 5 bases and J by 3 bases, and 16 bases separated the two germline ends. This CDR3 region has 15 residues. CDR3 in amino acids: CASSPSTGRDTEAFF. CDR3 sequence (DNA): TGTGCCAGCAGTCCCTCCACGGGAAGGGACACTGAAGCTTTCTTT.

The chain's CDR3 is CASSPGLAAGELFF. In DNA form, the CDR3 reads TGTGCCAGCAGTCCCGGACTAGCGGCCGGGGAGCTGTTTTTT. The rearrangement uses TRBV13 and TRBJ2-2; the match to TRBD2 covers 10 bases. The germline CDR1 and CDR2 sequences are PRHDT and FYEKMQ (reference sequence). The CDR3 has 14 amino acids. V was pared by 6 bases and J by 6 bases, with 4 bases of the junction left unmatched.